Below are 7 T cell receptor beta chains sequenced from a single sample in a study of blood T cell repertoires in COVID-19. Here immunoSEQ multiplex PCR was the method, and the copy in TCRdb shows in-frame clones only, minus some. The table records hundreds of thousands of clones, around 90% of them present only once. Sequencing was performed on PBMCs or T cells enriched from blood (not recorded which). The receptors come from a man aged 55 to 70 who had recovered from COVID-19.

The genes are TRBV7-6 and TRBJ1-1; D unresolved. The ends were cut back, 1 base at V and 5 bases at J, with 14 bases in the middle. Germline values: CDR1 SGHVS, CDR2 FNYEAQ. This CDR3 has 15 amino acids. The DNA for the CDR3 is TGTGCCAGCAGCTTAGAGCCCAACTTACGGACTGAAGCTTTCTTT. Residues: CASSLEPNLRTEAFF.

The chain joins TRBV30 to TRBJ1-6; 8 bases are a match to TRBD1. Germline CDR1 reads GTSNPN; CDR2 reads SVGIG (reference sequence). V lost 0 bases, J lost 7 bases, and 5 bases stayed unmatched. This CDR3 has 15 residues. The CDR3 spells CAWSVRGQGNSPLHF. Written as DNA, the CDR3 is TGTGCCTGGAGTGTACGCGGACAGGGAAATTCACCCCTCCACTTT. Looking up the rest from reference TRBV30 and TRBJ1-6 gives the full variable domain: SQTIHQWPATLVQPVGSPLSLECTVEGTSNPNLYWYRQAAGRGLQLLFYSVGIGQISSEVPQNLSASRPQDRQFILSSKKLLLSDSGFYLCAWSVRGQGNSPLHFGNGTRLTVT.

The J gene is TRBJ1-1, the V gene TRBV19; D is perhaps TRBD1 (6 bases). The CDR3 has 16 residues. Germline V gene sequence: CDR1 LNHDA, CDR2 SQIVND (reference sequence). The germline V and J ends were trimmed by 5 bases and 2 bases, with 18 bases remaining between them. The CDR3 coding sequence is TGTGCCAGTAGTGCCTATACCAGGACAGTTAACACTGAAGCTTTCTTT. It translates to CASSAYTRTVNTEAFF.

V is TRBV6-5 and J is TRBJ2-1; 7 bases fit TRBD2. The V and J ends lost 2 bases and 7 bases, in that order; junction bases with no gene match: 5. Germline values: CDR1 MNHEY, CDR2 SVGAGI. The CDR3 length is 14 residues. The chain's CDR3 is CASSYEGGRNEQFF. CDR3 coding DNA: TGTGCCAGCAGTTACGAGGGAGGGAGGAATGAGCAGTTCTTC.

The V and J genes are TRBV7-9 and TRBJ1-6; D uncertain. Germline assignment: CDR1 SEHNR and CDR2 FQNEAQ (reference sequence). The V end lost 4 bases, the J end lost 4 bases, and 8 bases lay between the germline ends. The CDR3 consists of 14 residues. The CDR3 bases are TGTGCCAGCAGCTCGGCGGGTTATAATTCACCCCTCCACTTT. Translated: CASSSAGYNSPLHF.

The chain has TRBV7-2 and TRBJ2-1; 9 nucleotides agree with TRBD1. V gave up 5 bases and J gave up 5 bases; unmatched junction bases: 10. Germline values: CDR1 SGHTA, CDR2 FQGNSA. This CDR3 region has 16 residues. The CDR3 coding sequence is TGTGCCAGCAGCCTAGGGGTAGGGACAGGGAACAATGAGCAGTTCTTC. It specifies CASSLGVGTGNNEQFF.

V usage is TRBV5-1 and J usage is TRBJ2-2; possible D gene TRBD1, 6 bases. CDR3 length equals 17 residues. Per germline, CDR1 SGHRS and CDR2 YFSETQ. The ends were cut back, 3 bases at V and 5 bases at J, with 20 bases in the middle. CDR3 sequence: CASSSLQGSRLTGELFF. The CDR3 nucleotides read TGCGCCAGCAGCTCACTTCAGGGGAGTCGGTTAACCGGGGAGCTGTTTTTT.